This T cell receptor (beta chain) was identified during a study of shared clonotypes between healthy human individuals. Overall study context: Three plates were used per donor for CD4 naive, three for CD4 memory, two for CD8 naive and one for CD8 memory.

CDR1 and CDR2 from the germline V gene are SGHRS and YFSETQ. Trimming cost V 5 bases and J 1 base; bases outside gene matches: 11. The CDR3 has 16 residues. Assay: immunoSEQ multiplex PCR; the TCRdb copy retains only in-frame clones and omits some. The table lists some 350,000 clones, over 65% of them singletons. This TCR derives from a man aged 25-45 years in good health. V gene TRBV5-1 combines with J gene TRBJ1-1; 7 bases line up with TRBD1. The sample comprised memory CD4+ T cells sorted from blood. Subset specified: CD45RA-negative fraction. The CDR3 DNA sequence: TGCGCCAGCAGTTTCGGGAGACAGGGACCGAACACTGAAGCTTTCTTT. Protein: CASSFGRQGPNTEAFF. The variable domain in full, completed from reference TRBV5-1 and TRBJ1-1, reads KAGVTQTPRYLIKTRGQQVTLSCSPISGHRSVSWYQQTPGQGLQFLFEYFSETQRNKGNFPGRFSGRQFSNSRSEMNVSTLELGDSALYLCASSFGRQGPNTEAFFGQGTRLTVV.